The 23 T cell receptor beta chains listed next were all sequenced from one sample in a study of CD8+CD57+ T cells in acquired aplastic anemia. Researchers used genomic DNA as the template to profile TCR beta VDJ and CDR3. From the reads, TCRdb called clonotypes with MiXCR, one entry per CDR3 protein. The table has 150,000 to 200,000 distinct CDR3 sequences, 55% to 70% seen once; the top ten hold about 43%. Sequencing was done on a sample of sorted CD4+, CD8+, or CD8+CD57+ T cells (not recorded which) from PBMCs. These receptors originate from a human donor with severe aplastic anemia or a healthy control (not recorded which).

This clonotype is a singleton in its sample. This chain joins TRBV4-3 and TRBJ2-7, with a possible D match to TRBD1 (5 bases). V lost 3 bases to trimming and J lost 0 bases, with 18 bases between them. Per the germline V gene, CDR1 is LGHNA and CDR2 is YSLEER. The CDR3 spans 17 residues. CDR3 nucleotide sequence: TGCGCCAGCAGCCAGGGGTTCGGTGGGGCTCCCTCCTACGAGCAGTACTTC. It codes for CASSQGFGGAPSYEQYF.

The chain carries TRBV9 and TRBJ2-3; the D gene could be TRBD1 or TRBD2 (5 bases each). Germline V gives CDR1 SGDLS, CDR2 YYNGEE. Trimming removed 6 bases at V and 5 bases at J, with 16 bases between. The CDR3 is made up of 14 amino acids. In DNA form, the CDR3 reads TGTGCCAGCACCCGATCAATTGGGGGAGATACGCAGTATTTT. Translating it yields CASTRSIGGDTQYF.

This clonotype turned up a few times. The chain couples TRBV20-1 to TRBJ2-1; 13 positions agree with TRBD2. The CDR3 spans 14 residues. From germline, CDR1 is DFQATT and CDR2 SNEGSKA (reference sequence). The ends lost 6 bases at V and 7 bases at J; junction bases unmatched: 6. The DNA for the CDR3 is TGCAGTGCCCTGGGACTAGCGGGAAGGAATGAGCAGTTCTTC. Protein sequence: CSALGLAGRNEQFF.

J is TRBJ1-1 and V is TRBV6-4; unclear D gene. In germline, CDR1 is MRHNA, CDR2 SNTAGT. This CDR3 has 10 residues. The V end lost 5 bases, the J end lost 8 bases, and 6 bases lay between the germline ends. CDR3 in amino acids: CASSKLEAFF. The CDR3 bases are TGTGCCAGCAGTAAGCTAGAAGCTTTCTTT.

The V gene is TRBV6-5, the J gene TRBJ2-7; perhaps TRBD1 as D (6 bases). This CDR3 spans 15 amino acids. The V gene's germline CDR1 is MNHEY and CDR2 SVGAGI. Trimming stripped 6 bases from V and 4 bases from J, with 19 bases between. For the CDR3, the DNA is TGTGCCAGCAGCTGGGGGCAGGGGACAATTTACGAGCAGTACTTC. Translated: CASSWGQGTIYEQYF.

The J gene is TRBJ2-5, the V gene TRBV6-1; 8 positions agree with TRBD1. Germline loops: CDR1 MNHNS, CDR2 SASEGT. The CDR3 consists of 13 residues. The trim removed 9 bases at V and 5 bases at J, leaving 8 bases unmatched. The CDR3 nucleotides read TGTGCCAGTAGAGACAGGGGTAAGGAGACCCAGTACTTC. It yields the protein CASRDRGKETQYF.

This chain uses TRBV24-1 with TRBJ1-2; D ambiguous. There are 13 residues in the CDR3. Trimming cost V 4 bases and J 8 bases, with 13 bases left between them. CDR1 and CDR2 from the germline V gene are KGHDR and SFDVKD. The CDR3 DNA reads TGTGCCACCAGTGACGCATACACTGGCGGCTACACCTTC. It yields the protein CATSDAYTGGYTF.

This rearrangement joins TRBV20-1 to TRBJ1-1, with unresolved D. Germline V gene lookup returns CDR1 DFQATT and CDR2 SNEGSKA (reference sequence). With 5 bases removed from V and 5 bases from J, the gap between germline ends came to 6 bases. The CDR3 sequence is 10 residues long. CDR3 bases: TGCAGTGCTGGAGTGACTGAAGCTTTCTTT. This encodes CSAGVTEAFF.

This clonotype has more than one count but fewer than ten. A much larger clonotype is one base distant, so this may be a read error. The chain uses TRBV25-1 and TRBJ1-4; no firm D call. This CDR3 has 16 residues. Germline-derived CDR1 and CDR2 are MGHDK and SYGVNS. The CDR3 is CASGTAKVSTSEKLFF. The CDR3 region has the DNA TGTGCCAGCGGAACTGCGAAGGTTTCAACTAGTGAAAAACTGTTTTTT.

Note on this clonotype: A read error may be the cause here, since a much bigger clone is one base away. The gene calls are TRBV5-4 and TRBJ1-2; D may be TRBD1 (6 bases). Trimming took off 7 bases at V and 3 bases at J, with 16 bases between the two ends. The CDR3 totals 14 residues. The germline V gene encodes CDR1 SGHNT and CDR2 YYREEE (reference sequence). CDR3 DNA: TGTGCCAGCCGCCGCCAACAGGGATACTATGGCTACACCTTC. This codes for CASRRQQGYYGYTF.

This chain connects TRBV5-1 to TRBJ2-7; D uncertain. There are 14 residues in the CDR3. From germline, CDR1 is SGHRS and CDR2 YFSETQ. V was cut by 3 bases and J by 0 bases, with 10 bases left in between. CDR3 sequence: CASSSRTYSYEQYF. DNA of the CDR3: TGCGCCAGCAGCTCACGGACCTACTCCTACGAGCAGTACTTC.

CDR3 residues: CAISQGVGSPLHF. DNA for the CDR3: TGTGCCATCAGCCAGGGGGTTGGTTCACCCCTCCACTTT. This sequence joins TRBV10-3 and TRBJ1-6, with 7 bases lining up with TRBD1. Unmatched junction bases numbered 5, after V lost 6 bases and J lost 9 bases. CDR3 size: 13 residues. CDR1 and CDR2 (germline): ENHRY, SYGVKD.

This clonotype has a count of ten or more. CDR3 protein: CASSAGQGPGETQYF. The CDR3 DNA reads TGTGCCAGCAGCGCGGGACAGGGTCCTGGGGAGACCCAGTACTTC. V is TRBV9 and J is TRBJ2-5, with 9 bases lining up with TRBD1. CDR3 length: 15 amino acids. V lost 3 bases to trimming and J lost 5 bases; unmatched junction nucleotides: 8. Germline V CDR1 and CDR2: SGDLS, YYNGEE.

DNA of the CDR3: TGCAGTGCGCAGGACAGGGGGAGTTTCAGGACCACTGAAGCTTTCTTT. Protein product: CSAQDRGSFRTTEAFF. The chain employs TRBV20-1 and TRBJ1-1; TRBD1 agrees at 10 bases. Germline values: CDR1 DFQATT, CDR2 SNEGSKA (reference sequence). This CDR3 is 16 amino acids long. V lost 6 bases and J lost 4; bases outside the gene matches: 14.

The chain uses TRBV5-1 and TRBJ1-1; a weak D match, TRBD1 (5 bases). The CDR3 has 14 amino acids. The germline V and J ends were trimmed by 0 bases and 1 base, with 7 bases remaining between them. Germline V gives CDR1 SGHRS, CDR2 YFSETQ. Here the CDR3 DNA reads TGCGCCAGCAGCTTGGGGGACCCGAACACTGAAGCTTTCTTT. It codes for CASSLGDPNTEAFF. The entire variable domain, with the rest obtained from reference TRBV5-1 and TRBJ1-1, is as follows: KAGVTQTPRYLIKTRGQQVTLSCSPISGHRSVSWYQQTPGQGLQFLFEYFSETQRNKGNFPGRFSGRQFSNSRSEMNVSTLELGDSALYLCASSLGDPNTEAFFGQGTRLTVV.

V usage is TRBV7-9 and J usage is TRBJ2-7; maybe TRBD2 (6 bases). Germline assignment: CDR1 SEHNR and CDR2 FQNEAQ (reference sequence). Trimming cost V 5 bases and J 0 bases, with 14 bases left between them. The CDR3 is 15 amino acids. The CDR3 is CASSAPGDPSYEQYF. The CDR3 nucleotides read TGTGCCAGCAGCGCACCGGGGGACCCCTCCTACGAGCAGTACTTC.

The chain combines TRBV24-1 with TRBJ2-7; no clear D gene. From germline, CDR1 is KGHDR and CDR2 SFDVKD. This CDR3 region has 14 residues. V was trimmed by 7 bases and J by 5 bases, leaving 17 bases between them. The CDR3 bases are TGTGCCACCAGCCAATCGGGTGGAATTAACGAGCAGTACTTC. Translating gives CATSQSGGINEQYF.

The table lists this clonotype with a count of one. The chain links TRBV7-8 to TRBJ2-5; TRBD2 might be the D (6 bases). The CDR3 totals 17 residues. Germline assignment: CDR1 SGHVS and CDR2 FQNEAQ. Between the trimmed V and J ends, which lost 0 bases and 9 bases, there was a span of 23 bases. The chain's CDR3 is CASSLAGTSGGLGSQYF. The CDR3 DNA is TGTGCCAGCAGCTTAGCGGGGACTTCGGGCGGGCTAGGGTCCCAGTACTTC.

There are many counts of this clonotype. In nucleotides, the CDR3 is TGTGCCAGCAGTGAATTGGCAGGGGGTCTACGGGAGACCCAGTACTTC. Encoded protein: CASSELAGGLRETQYF. The rearrangement links TRBV25-1 to TRBJ2-5; 7 bases are a match to TRBD1. Germline V gene sequence: CDR1 MGHDK, CDR2 SYGVNS. The CDR3 has 16 residues. Losses at the gene ends were 1 base for V and 5 bases for J; bases not matched to a gene: 10.

Note on this clonotype: This may be a read error: a much more frequent sequence differs by one nucleotide. The V call is TRBV9, the J call TRBJ2-7; D not certain. CDR1 and CDR2 (germline): SGDLS, YYNGEE. The CDR3 has 12 amino acids. The CDR3 DNA follows: TGTGCCAGCAGTTTTGGGCCCGGCGAGCAGTGCTTC. Translation: CASSFGPGEQCF.

The V call is TRBV7-6, the J call TRBJ2-7, with 8 bases fitting TRBD2. V was clipped by 3 bases and J by 7 bases; unmatched bases: 11. The CDR3 covers 15 residues. CDR1 and CDR2 from the germline V gene are SGHVS and FNYEAQ. DNA for the CDR3: TGTGCCAGCAGCTTGGACCCCGGGGGGGAGTATGAGCAGTACTTC. This gives the protein CASSLDPGGEYEQYF. The entire variable domain, with the rest obtained from reference TRBV7-6 and TRBJ2-7, is as follows: GAGVSQSPRYKVTKRGQDVALRCDPISGHVSLYWYRQALGQGPEFLTYFNYEAQQDKSGLPNDRFSAERPEGSISTLTIQRTEQRDSAMYRCASSLDPGGEYEQYFGPGTRLTVT.

This clonotype was picked up a small number of times. The J gene is TRBJ2-1, the V gene TRBV20-1; 11 bases map to TRBD2. This CDR3 comprises 14 residues. CDR1 and CDR2 (germline): DFQATT, SNEGSKA (reference sequence). V dropped 5 bases and J dropped 7; count of bases not matched to a gene: 7. CDR3 coding DNA: TGCAGTGCTTTTACTAGCGGGAGAAGGAATGAGCAGTTCTTC. It yields the protein CSAFTSGRRNEQFF.

In DNA, the CDR3 is TGTGCCAGTAGGGTCCAAGCGGAGGGGTACAATGAGCAGTTCTTC. Its protein is CASRVQAEGYNEQFF. The V call is TRBV19, the J call TRBJ2-1; weak D call: TRBD2 (6 bases). Germline V gene data show CDR1 as LNHDA and CDR2 as SQIVND (reference sequence). The ends were cut back, 6 bases at V and 4 bases at J, with 16 bases in the middle. The CDR3 runs 15 residues.